The 22 T cell receptor beta chains in this list originate from one sample, sequenced in a study of metastatic and nonmetastatic thyroid tumors. Through MiXCR, TCRdb re-clonotyped the PCR reads. The table lists about 12,000 clones, 9% to 13% of them singletons. Until they underwent thyroid surgery, no patient had received any treatment. The sequenced sample consisted of blood. The receptors originated from a female donor with papillary thyroid cancer or a benign thyroid nodule (not recorded which). Some clones in this sample may be carry-over from other donors' samples.

J is TRBJ2-7 and V is TRBV11-2; maybe TRBD2 (6 bases). There are 17 residues in the CDR3. The germline CDR1 and CDR2 sequences are SGHAT and FQNNGV. V gave up 4 bases and J gave up 0 bases, with 19 bases separating them. The CDR3 DNA reads as TGTGCCAGCAGCTACTCCGCGGGCGGGGTCGACTCCTACGAGCAGTACTTC. Translation: CASSYSAGGVDSYEQYF.

This clone was detected only a few times. The chain is built from TRBV6-1 and TRBJ1-2; a possible D gene is TRBD1 (6 bases). Germline V gives CDR1 MNHNS, CDR2 SASEGT. The V end lost 5 bases, the J end lost 4 bases, and 17 bases lay between the germline ends. This CDR3 has 15 residues. The CDR3 is CASSTQRTGIYGYTF. CDR3 bases: TGTGCCAGCAGTACCCAGAGAACAGGGATCTATGGCTACACCTTC.

Comment on this clone: A read error may account for a junction end that differs from germline. The gene calls are TRBV5-1 and TRBJ1-6, with 9 bases matching TRBD1. Germline loops: CDR1 SGHRS, CDR2 YFSETQ. This CDR3 comprises 15 residues. Written as DNA, the CDR3 is TGCGCCAGCAGTACTGATGGACAGGGGACTTCACCCCTCCACTTC. It encodes CASSTDGQGTSPLHF. The variable domain in full, completed from reference TRBV5-1 and TRBJ1-6, reads KAGVTQTPRYLIKTRGQQVTLSCSPISGHRSVSWYQQTPGQGLQFLFEYFSETQRNKGNFPGRFSGRQFSNSRSEMNVSTLELGDSALYLCASSTDGQGTSPLHFGNGTRLTVT.

This clone was counted at least ten times. The V call is TRBV12-3 or TRBV12-4, the J call TRBJ1-2, with D uncertain. This CDR3 has 15 residues. V was cut by 7 bases and J by 1 base, with 16 bases left in between. The CDR3: CASNMGRTSNYGYTF. CDR3 nucleotide sequence: TGTGCCAGCAACATGGGCAGGACTAGTAACTATGGCTACACCTTC.

Of note for this clone: This may arise from a read error, as a much more abundant clone is one base away. The chain joins TRBV19 to TRBJ1-1; D remains unclear. This CDR3 has 12 amino acids. The V gene's germline CDR1 is LNHDA and CDR2 SQIVND (reference sequence). Between the trimmed V and J ends, which lost 5 bases and 9 bases, there was a span of 13 bases. The CDR3 sequence is CASSETRTKAFF. CDR3 sequence (DNA): TGTGCCAGTAGTGAAACACGGACTAAAGCTTTCTTT.

The rearrangement uses TRBV19 and TRBJ1-5, with D possibly matching TRBD1 (6 bases). The germline gives CDR1 LNHDA, CDR2 SQIVND (reference sequence). The CDR3 sequence is 14 residues long. Trimming left V 2 bases short and J 6 bases short, with 11 bases between. CDR3 nucleotides: TGTGCCAGTAGTATAACAGGGTACGGTCAGCCCCAGCATTTT. This encodes CASSITGYGQPQHF.

This clone was detected many times. One end of the junction varies from germline; a read error may be responsible. The V call is TRBV19, the J call TRBJ1-1; 8 nucleotides match TRBD1. The CDR3 totals 14 residues. Germline loops: CDR1 LNHDA, CDR2 SQIVND (reference sequence). The CDR3, as DNA: TGTGCCGGTAGTATCGGGACAGGGAACACTGAAGCTTTCTTT. Its protein product is CAGSIGTGNTEAFF.

This clone was found many times. The chain recombines TRBV5-4 with TRBJ2-7, with D tentatively TRBD1 (5 bases). Per germline, CDR1 SGHNT and CDR2 YYREEE (reference sequence). V shed 3 bases and J shed 3 bases, with 10 bases lying between them. CDR3 size: 13 residues. As DNA, the CDR3 is TGTGCCAGCAGCTCAGGGATGTTCTACGAGCAGTACTTC. Amino acids: CASSSGMFYEQYF.

This clone was found many times. V and J are TRBV7-2 and TRBJ2-5; D perhaps matches TRBD1 (6 bases). V shed 0 bases and J shed 5 bases, with 16 bases lying between them. From germline, CDR1 is SGHTA and CDR2 FQGNSA. The CDR3 has 16 residues. CDR3 in amino acids: CASSLASPWDKETQYF. Here the CDR3 DNA reads TGTGCCAGCAGCTTAGCGTCTCCGTGGGACAAGGAGACCCAGTACTTC.

Judged by abundance, this clone is medium-sized. Other nucleotide sequences from this sample produce the same CDR3. This sequence joins TRBV6-1 and TRBJ2-3, with 10 bases lining up with TRBD2. V was pared by 2 bases and J by 4 bases, with 0 bases of the junction left unmatched. The length of the CDR3 is 14 residues. The germline CDR1 and CDR2 sequences are MNHNS and SASEGT. CDR3 protein: CASSELAGADTQYF. Written as DNA, the CDR3 is TGTGCCAGCAGTGAACTAGCGGGGGCAGATACGCAGTATTTT.

This clone was observed many times. V gene TRBV4-3 combines with J gene TRBJ2-1; D unclear. Germline V lookup: CDR1 LGHNA, CDR2 YSLEER. The ends were cut back, 1 base at V and 7 bases at J, with 11 bases in the middle. The length of the CDR3 is 14 residues. The CDR3 region is CASSQGLSTNEQFF. Here the CDR3 DNA reads TGCGCCAGCAGCCAAGGGTTGTCTACAAATGAGCAGTTCTTC.

This clone was seen many times. The genes are TRBV9 and TRBJ1-3; D is ambiguous. CDR1 is SGDLS and CDR2 is YYNGEE in the germline V gene. CDR3 length: 14 amino acids. V was trimmed by 0 bases and J by 6 bases, leaving 10 bases between them. The DNA of the CDR3 is TGTGCCAGCAGCGTAGAGTGGACCCAAAACACCATATATTTT. Its translation: CASSVEWTQNTIYF.

This clone was observed a few times. This rearrangement joins TRBV28 to TRBJ2-5; no reliable D call. CDR3 size: 12 residues. CDR1 is MDHEN, CDR2 SYDVKM, per germline. The ends were cut back, 8 bases at V and 1 base at J, with 8 bases in the middle. CDR3 sequence reads: CASGMGQETQYF. The CDR3 nucleotides are TGTGCCAGCGGTATGGGCCAAGAGACCCAGTACTTC.

This clone was seen many times. This sequence joins TRBV4-2 and TRBJ2-1; 7 nucleotides line up with TRBD1. The CDR3 runs to 18 residues. The J segment lost 0 bases and the V segment lost 6 bases, leaving 14 bases of the junction unmatched. Per the germline V gene, CDR1 is LGHNA and CDR2 is YNFKEQ. In DNA form, the CDR3 reads TGTGCCAGCAGACCCTTTGAGGGGGCAACTAGCTCCTACAATGAGCAGTTCTTC. Residues: CASRPFEGATSSYNEQFF.

The rearrangement joins TRBV5-4 to TRBJ2-5; D is undetermined. CDR1 SGHNT and CDR2 YYREEE come from the germline V gene (reference sequence). The V end lost 1 base, the J end lost 4 bases, and 2 bases lay between the germline ends. This CDR3 comprises 11 residues. CDR3 in amino acids: CASSLRETQYF. The CDR3 nucleotides read TGTGCCAGCAGCTTGCGAGAGACCCAGTACTTC. Combining the CDR3 with reference TRBV5-4 and TRBJ2-5 gives the whole variable domain ETGVTQSPTHLIKTRGQQVTLRCSSQSGHNTVSWYQQALGQGPQFIFQYYREEENGRGNFPPRFSGLQFPNYSSELNVNALELDDSALYLCASSLRETQYFGPGTRLLVL.

This clone appeared many times. The chain carries TRBV20-1 and TRBJ1-6, with TRBD1 matching over 10 bases. CDR3 length: 16 amino acids. Trimming removed 3 bases from V and 1 base from J; junction bases left unmatched: 3. The germline V gene has CDR1 DFQATT and CDR2 SNEGSKA (reference sequence). The DNA for the CDR3 is TGCAGTGCTAGGGGACAGGGGCGATCCTATAATTCACCCCTCCACTTT. This translates into CSARGQGRSYNSPLHF.

By frequency in the sample, this clone is medium-sized. In the same sample, other DNA sequences code for this CDR3. The chain couples TRBV19 to TRBJ1-3; 8 nucleotides match TRBD1. The CDR3 is 14 residues long. The germline gives CDR1 LNHDA, CDR2 SQIVND (reference sequence). Germline trimming cut 8 bases from V and 7 bases from J; bases unmatched to any gene: 10. In DNA, the CDR3 is TGTGCCAGTCAGACTACAGGGGGATACAACACCATATATTTT. Amino acids: CASQTTGGYNTIYF.

Concerning this clone: The junction differs from germline at one of its ends, possibly a read error. The chain couples TRBV5-8 to TRBJ2-2, with 8 nucleotides matching TRBD1. In germline, CDR1 is SGHTS, CDR2 YDEGEE. This CDR3 contains 15 residues. As DNA, the CDR3 is TGTGCCAGCAGCCCCCAACAGGGGGAGGCCGGGGAGCTGTTCTTT. This codes for CASSPQQGEAGELFF. The variable domain in full, with the rest retrieved from reference TRBV5-8 and TRBJ2-2, is EAGVTQSPTHLIKTRGQQATLRCSPISGHTSVYWYQQALGLGLQFLLWYDEGEERNRGNFPPRFSGRQFPNYSSELNVNALELEDSALYLCASSPQQGEAGELFFGEGSRLTVL.

In this sample, this clone turned up many times. The V gene is TRBV6-5, the J gene TRBJ2-6; 10 bases line up with TRBD1. V lost 6 bases to trimming and J lost 3 bases; unmatched junction nucleotides: 14. Germline-derived CDR1 and CDR2 are MNHEY and SVGAGI. This CDR3 spans 19 amino acids. As DNA, the CDR3 is TGTGCCAGCAGAGGGGGACAGGGGCCCTCCTCGGGTGGGGCCAACGTCCTGACTTTC. This codes for CASRGGQGPSSGGANVLTF.

This clone was recorded at least ten times. This chain uses TRBV3-1 with TRBJ1-4, with D hard to call. V was cut by 4 bases and J by 7 bases, with 19 bases left in between. The germline V gene has CDR1 LGHDT and CDR2 YNNKEL (reference sequence). The length of the CDR3 is 16 residues. The chain's CDR3 is CASSPPGGGRGEKLFF. In DNA, the CDR3 is TGTGCCAGCAGCCCGCCAGGAGGAGGGCGGGGTGAAAAACTGTTTTTT.

This clone has ten or more counts. The genes are TRBV30 and TRBJ2-5; D gene uncertain. The length of the CDR3 is 14 residues. In germline, CDR1 is GTSNPN, CDR2 SVGIG (reference sequence). V was pared by 2 bases and J by 0 bases, with 10 bases between. DNA for the CDR3: TGTGCCTGGAGTTCCGGCCGGTACCAAGAGACCCAGTACTTC. Translating it yields CAWSSGRYQETQYF.

This clone has a count of ten or more. This chain connects TRBV14 to TRBJ2-1, with D possibly being TRBD1 or TRBD2 (7 bases each). CDR3 length: 14 amino acids. Trimming took off 2 bases at V and 8 bases at J, with 13 bases between the two ends. Germline V gene data show CDR1 as SGHDN and CDR2 as FVKESK. The chain's CDR3 is CASSQSRGRDEQFF. The CDR3 coding sequence is TGTGCCAGCAGCCAATCCAGGGGGAGGGATGAGCAGTTCTTC.